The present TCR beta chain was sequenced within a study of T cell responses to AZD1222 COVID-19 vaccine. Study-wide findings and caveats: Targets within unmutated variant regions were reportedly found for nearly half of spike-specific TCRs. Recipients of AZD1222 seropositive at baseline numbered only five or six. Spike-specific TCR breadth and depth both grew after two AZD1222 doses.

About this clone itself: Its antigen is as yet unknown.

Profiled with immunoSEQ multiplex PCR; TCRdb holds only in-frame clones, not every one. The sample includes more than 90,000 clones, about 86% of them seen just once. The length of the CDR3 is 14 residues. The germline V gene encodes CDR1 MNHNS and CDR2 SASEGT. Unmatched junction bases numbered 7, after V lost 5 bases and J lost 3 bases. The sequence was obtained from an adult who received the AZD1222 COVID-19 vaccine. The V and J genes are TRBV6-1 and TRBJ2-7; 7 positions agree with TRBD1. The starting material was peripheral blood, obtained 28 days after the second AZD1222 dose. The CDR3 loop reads CASSTGQNLYEQYF. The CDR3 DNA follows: TGTGCCAGCAGTACGGGACAGAACCTCTACGAGCAGTACTTC.